The 7 T cell receptor beta chains given below trace back to one sample, sequenced in a study of beta chain features in type 1 diabetes (dated by TCRdb to the late 2010s). Their antigen targets remain unknown. Library method: the immunoSEQ multiplex PCR assay. The High Capacity cDNA Reverse Transcription Kit was used to reverse transcribe all of the isolated RNA, meaning that expressed TCRB transcripts were what got sequenced. The table comes from immuneACCESS by way of TCRdb, which keeps in-frame sequences with V and J called. Part of the clones is missing from these tables; in studies checked, under half for an unresolved V gene and the rest for unknown reasons. The sample includes roughly 300,000 clones, with around 9.3% observed a single time. 0.95% to 1.1% of the sample comes from the top ten. Overall study results and their limits: In all four CD4+ subsets, TCRB CDR3 length was moderately but significantly shorter in type 1 diabetes patients.

Input material: central memory CD4+ T cells from blood. The source of these receptors is a young man with type 1 diabetes.

The genes are TRBV6-6 and TRBJ2-5; 7 positions match TRBD1. The germline V gene encodes CDR1 MNHNY and CDR2 SVGAGI (reference sequence). This CDR3 contains 15 residues. With V trimmed by 7 bases and J by 2 bases, 10 bases remained unmatched. The CDR3 loop reads CASTYRGVGQETQYF. The CDR3 region has the DNA TGTGCCAGCACCTACAGGGGCGTAGGACAAGAGACCCAGTACTTC.

This rearrangement joins TRBV9 to TRBJ1-3; no clear D. The germline V and J ends were trimmed by 4 bases and 0 bases, with 11 bases remaining between them. The CDR3 sequence is 15 residues long. Germline CDR1 reads SGDLS; CDR2 reads YYNGEE. The CDR3 region is CASSPTMFSGNTIYF. Written as DNA, the CDR3 is TGTGCCAGCAGCCCAACGATGTTCTCTGGAAACACCATATATTTT. The whole variable domain, remainder taken from reference TRBV9 and TRBJ1-3, is DSGVTQTPKHLITATGQRVTLRCSPRSGDLSVYWYQQSLDQGLQFLIQYYNGEERAKGNILERFSAQQFPDLHSELNLSSLELGDSALYFCASSPTMFSGNTIYFGEGSWLTVV.

This clone occurred a few times. The rearrangement joins TRBV7-9 to TRBJ2-3; 16 bases align to TRBD2. Germline values: CDR1 SEHNR, CDR2 FQNEAQ (reference sequence). The CDR3 contains 18 residues. V trimming: 5 bases; J trimming: 5 bases; junction bases outside the gene matches: 10. DNA of the CDR3: TGTGCCAGCAGCCCGCCGGGACTAGCGGGGGGGCGTAGAGATACGCAGTATTTT. The encoded protein is CASSPPGLAGGRRDTQYF.

This clone has just a few counts. The chain employs TRBV2 and TRBJ1-4; D is ambiguous. From germline, CDR1 is SNHLY and CDR2 FYNNEI. The CDR3 has 15 residues. Trimming removed 8 bases at V and 0 bases at J, with 13 bases between. The CDR3 region is CASLSGYSTNEKLFF. CDR3 in DNA: TGTGCCAGCTTGTCGGGATACTCAACTAATGAAAAACTGTTTTTT.

As concerns this clone: A much larger clone is a single base away; this may be a read error. The chain has TRBV6-6 and TRBJ1-2; 7 bases map to TRBD1. This CDR3 is built from 13 residues. In germline, CDR1 is MNHNY, CDR2 SVGAGI (reference sequence). After removal of 6 bases from V and 2 bases from J, the junction contained 3 bases not matched to a gene. The CDR3 reads CASRTGQNYGYTF. DNA of the CDR3: TGTGCCAGCAGAACGGGACAGAACTATGGCTACACCTTC.

This clone was detected only a few times. The rearrangement uses TRBV27 and TRBJ1-1; TRBD1 is a possible D gene (6 bases). The CDR3 consists of 14 residues. The V end lost 0 bases, the J end lost 3 bases, and 8 bases lay between the germline ends. CDR1 and CDR2 (germline): MNHEY, SMNVEV (reference sequence). The CDR3 region has the DNA TGTGCCAGCAGTTTATCGTCAGGGGACACTGAAGCTTTCTTT. Its protein product is CASSLSSGDTEAFF.

This clone was seen more than once but under ten times. The rearrangement joins TRBV14 to TRBJ2-5; 9 bases are shared with TRBD1. The length of the CDR3 is 16 residues. Germline lookup yields CDR1 SGHDN and CDR2 FVKESK. V was pared by 1 base and J by 2 bases, with 5 bases of the junction left unmatched. The CDR3, as DNA: TGTGCCAGCAGCCAAGCGGGACAGGGAGCGCAAGAGACCCAGTACTTC. This gives the protein CASSQAGQGAQETQYF.